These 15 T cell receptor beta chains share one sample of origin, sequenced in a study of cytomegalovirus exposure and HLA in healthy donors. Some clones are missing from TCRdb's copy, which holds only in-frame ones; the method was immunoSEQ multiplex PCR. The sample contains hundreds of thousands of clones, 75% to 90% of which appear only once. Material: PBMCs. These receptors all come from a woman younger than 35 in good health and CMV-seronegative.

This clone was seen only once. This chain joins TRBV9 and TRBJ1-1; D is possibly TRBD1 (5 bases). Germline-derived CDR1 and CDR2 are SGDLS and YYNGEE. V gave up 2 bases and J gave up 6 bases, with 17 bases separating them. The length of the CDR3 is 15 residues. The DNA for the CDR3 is TGTGCCAGCAGCGTCACCCTTGGGGGACTCGCTGAAGCTTTCTTT. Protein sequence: CASSVTLGGLAEAFF.

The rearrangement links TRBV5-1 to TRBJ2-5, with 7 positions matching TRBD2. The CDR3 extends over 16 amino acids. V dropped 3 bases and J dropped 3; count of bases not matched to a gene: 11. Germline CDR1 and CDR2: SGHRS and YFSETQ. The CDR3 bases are TGCGCCAGCAGCTCCACCGTGATGGGGAGGGAAGAGACCCAGTACTTC. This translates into CASSSTVMGREETQYF.

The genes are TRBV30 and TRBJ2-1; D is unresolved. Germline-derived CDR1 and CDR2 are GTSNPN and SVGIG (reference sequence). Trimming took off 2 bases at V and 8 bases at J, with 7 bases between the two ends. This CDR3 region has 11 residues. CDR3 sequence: CAWSSSYEQFF. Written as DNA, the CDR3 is TGTGCCTGGAGTTCCTCCTATGAGCAGTTCTTC.

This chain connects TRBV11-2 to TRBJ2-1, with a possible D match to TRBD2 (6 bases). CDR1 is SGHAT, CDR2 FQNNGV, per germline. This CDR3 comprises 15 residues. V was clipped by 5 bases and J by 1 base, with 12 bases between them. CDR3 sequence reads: CASSLKAGSYNEQFF. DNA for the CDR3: TGTGCCAGCAGCCTAAAGGCGGGGTCCTACAATGAGCAGTTCTTC.

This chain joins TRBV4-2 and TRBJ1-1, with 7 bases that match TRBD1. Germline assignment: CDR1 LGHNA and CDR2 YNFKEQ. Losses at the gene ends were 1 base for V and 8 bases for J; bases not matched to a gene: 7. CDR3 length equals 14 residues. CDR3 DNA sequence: TGTGCCAGCAGCCAAGGCAGGGGGAACGAGGAAGCTTTCTTT. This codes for CASSQGRGNEEAFF.

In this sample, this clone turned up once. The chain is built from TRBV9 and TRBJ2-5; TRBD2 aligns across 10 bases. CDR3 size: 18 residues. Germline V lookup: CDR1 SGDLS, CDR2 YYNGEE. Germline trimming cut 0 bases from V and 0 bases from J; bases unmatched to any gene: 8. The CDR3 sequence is CASSVELAGTTHQETQYF. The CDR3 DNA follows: TGTGCCAGCAGCGTAGAACTAGCGGGGACAACTCACCAAGAGACCCAGTACTTC.

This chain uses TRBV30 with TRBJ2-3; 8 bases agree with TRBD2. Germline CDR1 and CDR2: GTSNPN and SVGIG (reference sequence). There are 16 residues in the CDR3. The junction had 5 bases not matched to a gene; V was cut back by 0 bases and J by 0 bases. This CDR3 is CAWSVGGGPSTDTQYF. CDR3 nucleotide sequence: TGTGCCTGGAGTGTAGGCGGGGGGCCTAGCACAGATACGCAGTATTTT.

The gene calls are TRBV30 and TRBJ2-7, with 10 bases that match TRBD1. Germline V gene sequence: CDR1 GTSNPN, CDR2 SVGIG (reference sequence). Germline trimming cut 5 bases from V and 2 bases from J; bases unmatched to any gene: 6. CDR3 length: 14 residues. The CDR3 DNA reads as TGTGCCTGGGGCAGGGACAGGGGCCCCTACGAGCAGTACTTC. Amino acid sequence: CAWGRDRGPYEQYF.

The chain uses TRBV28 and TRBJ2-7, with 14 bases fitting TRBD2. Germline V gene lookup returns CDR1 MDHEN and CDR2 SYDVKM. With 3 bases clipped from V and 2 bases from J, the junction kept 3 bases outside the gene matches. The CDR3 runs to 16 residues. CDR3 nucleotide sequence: TGTGCCAGCAGTTTTGGGACTAGCGGGAGTCCCTACGAGCAGTACTTC. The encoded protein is CASSFGTSGSPYEQYF. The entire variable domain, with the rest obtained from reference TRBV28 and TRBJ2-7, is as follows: DVKVTQSSRYLVKRTGEKVFLECVQDMDHENMFWYRQDPGLGLRLIYFSYDVKMKEKGDIPEGYSVSREKKERFSLILESASTNQTSMYLCASSFGTSGSPYEQYFGPGTRLTVT.

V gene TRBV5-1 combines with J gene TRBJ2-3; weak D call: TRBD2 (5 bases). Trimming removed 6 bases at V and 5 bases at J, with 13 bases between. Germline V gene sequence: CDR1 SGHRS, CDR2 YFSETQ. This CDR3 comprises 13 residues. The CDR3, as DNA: TGCGCCAGCACTAGCAGTCCGGAAGATACGCAGTATTTT. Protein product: CASTSSPEDTQYF.

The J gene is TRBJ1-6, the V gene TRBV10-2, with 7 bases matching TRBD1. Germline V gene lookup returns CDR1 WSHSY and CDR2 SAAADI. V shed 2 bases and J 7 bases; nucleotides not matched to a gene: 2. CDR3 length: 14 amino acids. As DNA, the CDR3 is TGCGCCAGCAGTGAGCGACAGGGAAATTCACCCCTCCACTTT. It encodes CASSERQGNSPLHF.

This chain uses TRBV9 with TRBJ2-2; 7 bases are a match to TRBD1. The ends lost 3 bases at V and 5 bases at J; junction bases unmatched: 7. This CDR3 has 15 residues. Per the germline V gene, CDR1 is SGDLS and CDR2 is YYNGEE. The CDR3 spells CASSGRQGHTGELFF. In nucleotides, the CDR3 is TGTGCCAGCAGCGGCAGACAGGGCCATACCGGGGAGCTGTTTTTT.

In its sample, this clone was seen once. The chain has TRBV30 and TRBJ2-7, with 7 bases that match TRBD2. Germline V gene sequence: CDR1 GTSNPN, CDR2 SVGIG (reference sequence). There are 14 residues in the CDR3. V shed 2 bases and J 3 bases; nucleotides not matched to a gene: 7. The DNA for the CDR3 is TGTGCCTGGAGTAGTTCGCGGGAGATCTACGAGCAGTACTTC. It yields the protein CAWSSSREIYEQYF.

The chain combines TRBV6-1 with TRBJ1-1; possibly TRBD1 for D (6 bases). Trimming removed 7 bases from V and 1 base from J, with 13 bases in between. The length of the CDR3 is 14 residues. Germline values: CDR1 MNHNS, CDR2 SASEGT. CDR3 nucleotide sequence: TGTGCCAGCACCTTCCCGGACAGGAACACTGAAGCTTTCTTT. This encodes CASTFPDRNTEAFF.

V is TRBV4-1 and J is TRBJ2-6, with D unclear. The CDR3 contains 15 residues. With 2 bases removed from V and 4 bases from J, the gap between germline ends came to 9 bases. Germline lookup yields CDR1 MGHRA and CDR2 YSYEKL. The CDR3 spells CASSQSVRGANVLTF. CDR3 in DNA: TGCGCCAGCAGCCAATCCGTGCGGGGGGCCAACGTCCTGACTTTC.